A selection of T cell receptor beta chains follows, all from one sample in a study of CD4+ T cells in melanoma. Assay: immunoSEQ multiplex PCR; the TCRdb copy retains only in-frame clones and omits some. The sample includes approximately 47,000 clones, roughly nine tenths of them seen just once. Sequencing was done on a sample of peripheral blood. These receptors all stem from a human donor with melanoma. Each CDR3 is given with its conserved first and last residue. Fields, in order: clone size, D gene, J gene, CDR3 length, V gene, CDR3 DNA, CDR3 protein. A D gene is named only where the DNA matches it firmly. Clone size is given for some rows only: seen once, a few or many times, or a class if the clone is expanded.

clone_size: .
d_call: .
j_call: TRBJ2-3
cdr3_length: 18
v_call: TRBV10-3
cdr3_nt: TGTGCCATCAGGCACGAGAGCGGGACAGACACTAGCACAGATACGCAGTATTTT
cdr3_aa: CAIRHESGTDTSTDTQYF

clone_size: .
d_call: TRBD1
j_call: TRBJ1-5
cdr3_length: 18
v_call: TRBV30
cdr3_nt: TGTGCCTGGAGTGTACGAGACAGGGACTTGGGTTTGTGGCAGCCCCAGCATTTT
cdr3_aa: CAWSVRDRDLGLWQPQHF

clone_size: .
d_call: TRBD1
j_call: TRBJ1-1
cdr3_length: 14
v_call: TRBV7-2
cdr3_nt: TGTGCCAGCAGCTTGGACAGGGGGGAGCCTGAAGCTTTCTTT
cdr3_aa: CASSLDRGEPEAFF

clone_size: .
d_call: TRBD2
j_call: TRBJ2-7
cdr3_length: 18
v_call: TRBV10-1
cdr3_nt: TGCGCCAGCAGTGCTTCGCGGGCGGGGGGGTTGAGCTCCTACGAGCAGTACTTC
cdr3_aa: CASSASRAGGLSSYEQYF

clone_size: .
d_call: TRBD1
j_call: TRBJ1-2
cdr3_length: 14
v_call: TRBV7-2
cdr3_nt: TGTGCCAGCAGCTTCCCCCAGGGGGGCTATGGCTACACCTTC
cdr3_aa: CASSFPQGGYGYTF

clone_size: few
d_call: TRBD1
j_call: TRBJ1-4
cdr3_length: 15
v_call: TRBV30
cdr3_nt: TGTGCCTTCCTAGATTACAGGGGAGGCAATGAAAAACTGTTTTTT
cdr3_aa: CAFLDYRGGNEKLFF

clone_size: .
d_call: .
j_call: TRBJ1-2
cdr3_length: 12
v_call: TRBV7-2
cdr3_nt: TGTGCCAGCACCTCTTCGGGCTATGGCTACACCTTC
cdr3_aa: CASTSSGYGYTF

clone_size: .
d_call: .
j_call: TRBJ1-5
cdr3_length: 17
v_call: TRBV23-1
cdr3_nt: TGCGCCAGCAGTCGCACACGGGGGGAGGTTTCTCATCAGCCCCAGCATTTT
cdr3_aa: CASSRTRGEVSHQPQHF

clone_size: .
d_call: .
j_call: TRBJ2-7
cdr3_length: 11
v_call: TRBV27
cdr3_nt: TGTGCCAGCAGAGACGTTCACGAGCAGTACTTC
cdr3_aa: CASRDVHEQYF

clone_size: .
d_call: TRBD2
j_call: TRBJ2-1
cdr3_length: 17
v_call: TRBV27
cdr3_nt: TGTGCCAGCAGTTTCCCCGGACTAGCGGGGGGGCCCAATGAGCAGTTCTTC
cdr3_aa: CASSFPGLAGGPNEQFF

clone_size: .
d_call: .
j_call: TRBJ2-7
cdr3_length: 14
v_call: TRBV5-1
cdr3_nt: TGCGCCAGCAGCCTCGTCGGGTTCTCCTACGAGCAGTACTTC
cdr3_aa: CASSLVGFSYEQYF

clone_size: .
d_call: .
j_call: TRBJ2-3
cdr3_length: 14
v_call: TRBV6-6
cdr3_nt: TGTGCCAGCAGTTACGATGACAGCACAGATACGCAGTATTTT
cdr3_aa: CASSYDDSTDTQYF

clone_size: .
d_call: .
j_call: TRBJ1-2
cdr3_length: 13
v_call: TRBV9
cdr3_nt: TGTGCCAGCAGCGTATTCCAGGGGTATGGCTACACCTTC
cdr3_aa: CASSVFQGYGYTF

clone_size: .
d_call: .
j_call: TRBJ2-2
cdr3_length: 15
v_call: TRBV19
cdr3_nt: TGTGCCAGCACCACAGGAGACCTGAACACCGGGGAGCTGTTTTTT
cdr3_aa: CASTTGDLNTGELFF

clone_size: .
d_call: TRBD1
j_call: TRBJ1-4
cdr3_length: 13
v_call: TRBV29-1
cdr3_nt: TGCAGCGCCTCGACAGGGAGTGGTGAAAAACTGTTTTTT
cdr3_aa: CSASTGSGEKLFF

clone_size: .
d_call: .
j_call: TRBJ2-4
cdr3_length: 13
v_call: TRBV29-1
cdr3_nt: TGCAGCGTTGTAGGGGACCGAGACAACATTCAGTACTTC
cdr3_aa: CSVVGDRDNIQYF

clone_size: .
d_call: .
j_call: TRBJ2-7
cdr3_length: 15
v_call: TRBV6-1
cdr3_nt: TGTGCCAGCAGTGAACTGTGGACATTCTCCTACGAGCAGTACTTC
cdr3_aa: CASSELWTFSYEQYF

clone_size: .
d_call: TRBD2
j_call: TRBJ2-7
cdr3_length: 15
v_call: TRBV6-1
cdr3_nt: TGTGCCAGCAGTGAAGTGGCGGGGGGGGGCTACGAGCAGTACTTC
cdr3_aa: CASSEVAGGGYEQYF